These 19 T cell receptor beta chains came from one sample sequenced in a study of CD8+ T cells in alopecia areata. RNA, once extracted, was reverse transcribed into cDNA for use as the sequencing template. Repertoires were generated with immunoSEQ multiplex PCR, while TCRdb's copy carries only in-frame clones and drops some. This table holds approximately 180,000 clones, under 80% found once. Treatment defined: oral pan-JAK inhibitor, 5-10 mg twice daily. This sample comprised CD4+ T cells sorted from blood, obtained between weeks 47 and 50, from a patient treated with tofacitinib. These receptors all come from a human donor with alopecia areata.

This sequence joins TRBV19 and TRBJ2-7, with D possibly being TRBD2 (6 bases). The CDR3 sequence is 12 residues long. V lost 8 bases, J lost 6 bases, and 14 bases lay in between. From germline, CDR1 is LNHDA and CDR2 SQIVND (reference sequence). The CDR3 loop reads CASGPSRGEQYF. In nucleotides, the CDR3 is TGTGCCAGTGGGCCCTCGCGGGGCGAGCAGTACTTC.

The V call is TRBV29-1, the J call TRBJ1-1, with a possible D match to TRBD1 (5 bases). The CDR3 has 13 residues. V was cut by 2 bases and J by 10 bases, with 17 bases left in between. Germline-derived CDR1 and CDR2 are SQVTM and ANQGSEA. The CDR3 sequence: CSVEFLFAGTAFF. The CDR3 bases are TGCAGCGTTGAATTCCTATTTGCAGGGACAGCTTTCTTT.

The chain joins TRBV29-1 to TRBJ2-7, with D perhaps matching TRBD1 (6 bases). This CDR3 contains 12 residues. CDR1 and CDR2 (germline): SQVTM, ANQGSEA. The V end was cut by 5 bases, the J end by 2 bases, with 10 bases between. The CDR3 protein is CSVTWGPYEQYF. The CDR3 DNA reads as TGCAGCGTTACCTGGGGGCCCTACGAGCAGTACTTC.

A remark on this clone: The limits of the CDR3 on the DNA are not certain, so only TCRdb's listed CDR3 is given. This chain's CDR3 is CASSEQGFGAGSTDTQYF. The V and J genes are TRBV9 and TRBJ2-3; the D call of TRBD1 is as the table states it, not checked on the DNA. From germline, CDR1 is SGDLS and CDR2 YYNGEE. Including both end residues, the CDR3 is 18 amino acids long.

This sequence joins TRBV7-2 and TRBJ1-5; D ambiguous. Between the trimmed V and J ends, which lost 4 bases and 4 bases, there was a span of 20 bases. There are 17 residues in the CDR3. CDR1 and CDR2 from the germline V gene are SGHTA and FQGNSA. CDR3 loop: CASSSGVGITLNQPQHF. In nucleotides, the CDR3 is TGTGCCAGCAGCTCCGGGGTGGGTATCACTTTGAATCAGCCCCAGCATTTT.

In its sample, this clone was seen many times. This chain links TRBV9 with TRBJ2-7, with 8 bases that match TRBD2. Germline-derived CDR1 and CDR2 are SGDLS and YYNGEE. The CDR3 has 15 residues. V gave up 0 bases and J gave up 1 base; unmatched junction bases: 3. The CDR3 bases are TGTGCCAGCAGCGTAGGCCGGGGGGGATCCTACGAGCAGTACTTC. Translated: CASSVGRGGSYEQYF.

The chain recombines TRBV5-1 with TRBJ1-1, with 7 nucleotides matching TRBD1. The CDR3 length is 13 residues. V was clipped by 4 bases and J by 5 bases; unmatched bases: 5. Germline V lookup: CDR1 SGHRS, CDR2 YFSETQ. The CDR3 coding sequence is TGCGCCAGCAGCCAGGAGACAGGGACTGAAGCTTTCTTT. Translating gives CASSQETGTEAFF.

The genes are TRBV2 and TRBJ2-7; TRBD1 matches at 10 bases. CDR1 is SNHLY and CDR2 is FYNNEI in the germline V gene. This CDR3 region has 14 residues. With 7 bases clipped from V and 3 bases from J, the junction kept 6 bases outside the gene matches. CDR3: CASTPRTGGYEQYF. The CDR3 DNA is TGTGCCAGCACTCCCAGGACAGGGGGCTACGAGCAGTACTTC.

The chain employs TRBV4-1 and TRBJ2-3, with 9 bases identical to TRBD2. With 0 bases clipped from V and 1 base from J, the junction kept 2 bases outside the gene matches. Germline assignment: CDR1 MGHRA and CDR2 YSYEKL. This CDR3 has 16 amino acids. Written as DNA, the CDR3 is TGCGCCAGCAGCCAAGATAAGCGGGGGGGCACAGATACGCAGTATTTT. This codes for CASSQDKRGGTDTQYF.

The chain employs TRBV29-1 and TRBJ2-7; D call uncertain. The length of the CDR3 is 12 residues. Germline loops: CDR1 SQVTM, CDR2 ANQGSEA. V lost 7 bases and J lost 2, with 12 bases in between. CDR3 in DNA: TGCAGCGCAAATGACGGAACCTACGAGCAGTACTTC. It specifies CSANDGTYEQYF.

This clone appeared a few times. V and J are TRBV29-1 and TRBJ1-1; 7 positions agree with TRBD1. Per germline, CDR1 SQVTM and CDR2 ANQGSEA. The CDR3 sequence is 15 residues long. Trimming cost V 5 bases and J 4 bases; bases outside gene matches: 13. The CDR3 loop is CSVIGTGVSGTEAFF. The CDR3 DNA sequence: TGCAGCGTTATCGGTACAGGGGTTTCGGGCACTGAAGCTTTCTTT.

The CDR3 reads CAWSSGQVVDTQYF. The CDR3 DNA is TGTGCCTGGAGTTCGGGCCAGGTCGTGGATACGCAGTATTTT. The chain employs TRBV30 and TRBJ2-3, with D unclear. Trimming took 2 bases from V and 6 from J, leaving 15 bases between them. Germline lookup yields CDR1 GTSNPN and CDR2 SVGIG (reference sequence). The CDR3 consists of 14 residues.

This clone was found once. The chain uses TRBV9 and TRBJ1-1; 7 bases map to TRBD1. V trimming: 4 bases; J trimming: 5 bases; junction bases outside the gene matches: 8. CDR3 length: 14 residues. Per the germline V gene, CDR1 is SGDLS and CDR2 is YYNGEE. DNA for the CDR3: TGTGCCAGCAGCTTTCAGGGGGAGGGGACTGAAGCTTTCTTT. Residues: CASSFQGEGTEAFF.

This clone has more than one count but fewer than ten. The chain employs TRBV29-1 and TRBJ1-2; D not resolved. Trimming removed 4 bases from V and 7 bases from J, with 19 bases in between. The CDR3 loop spans 14 amino acids. The germline V gene encodes CDR1 SQVTM and CDR2 ANQGSEA. The CDR3 bases are TGCAGCGTTGCTCGAGGTCGCCGGGGATTTGGCTACACCTTC. Protein sequence: CSVARGRRGFGYTF.

This clone was seen a handful of times. The rearrangement links TRBV29-1 to TRBJ2-7; 9 bases map to TRBD1. The CDR3 runs to 11 residues. Germline V gene data show CDR1 as SQVTM and CDR2 as ANQGSEA. V lost 6 bases, J lost 6 bases, and 3 bases stayed unmatched. The CDR3 nucleotides are TGCAGCGTCGCGGACAGGGGCGAGCAGTACTTC. The encoded protein is CSVADRGEQYF.

This clone appeared a few times. This chain connects TRBV6-5 to TRBJ1-2; 8 positions match TRBD1. J was trimmed by 6 bases and V by 5 bases; bases with no gene match: 5. The CDR3 covers 13 residues. The germline V gene encodes CDR1 MNHEY and CDR2 SVGAGI. Here the CDR3 DNA reads TGTGCCAGCAGTAACGGACAGGGAGATGGCTACACCTTC. Its translation is CASSNGQGDGYTF.

This sequence joins TRBV25-1 and TRBJ1-4; TRBD1 is a possible D gene (5 bases). The CDR3 contains 14 residues. Trimming cost V 2 bases and J 8 bases, with 12 bases left between them. Germline CDR1 is MGHDK and CDR2 is SYGVNS. CDR3 sequence: CASSEGGAGEKLFF. The DNA for the CDR3 is TGTGCCAGCAGTGAAGGAGGGGCTGGGGAAAAACTGTTTTTT.

The chain joins TRBV4-3 to TRBJ2-3; D may be TRBD2 (7 bases). The germline V gene has CDR1 LGHNA and CDR2 YSLEER. V shed 0 bases and J shed 5 bases, with 12 bases lying between them. This CDR3 is built from 15 residues. The CDR3 loop reads CASSQDTGGRDTQYF. CDR3 DNA: TGCGCCAGCAGCCAAGATACGGGGGGCCGAGATACGCAGTATTTT.

This clone was counted a few times. The chain uses TRBV19 and TRBJ2-3, with unresolved D. The V end was cut by 7 bases, the J end by 5 bases, with 16 bases between. Germline V CDR1 and CDR2: LNHDA, SQIVND (reference sequence). The CDR3 has 14 amino acids. As DNA, the CDR3 is TGTGCCAGTAAACGCACCCAAACTGGAGATACGCAGTATTTT. Translated, it gives CASKRTQTGDTQYF.